This is a list of T cell receptor beta chains from one sample in a study of blood T cell repertoires in COVID-19. Here immunoSEQ multiplex PCR was the method, and the copy in TCRdb shows in-frame clones only, minus some. Among about 200,000 clones, 84% were seen once, and the ten largest hold 13%. The sequenced sample consisted of peripheral blood. The receptor set was obtained from a human donor in a cohort sampled during active COVID-19. The conserved cysteine and the conserved F or W are not part of the CDR3 here.

v_gene	j_gene	CDR3aa
TRBV5-1	TRBJ2-3	ASSPSVAGDPDTQY
TRBV3-1/TRBV3-2	TRBJ1-4	ASSQEGRAGKLF
TRBV6-5	TRBJ1-2	ASNTGLTSFYGYT
TRBV12-3/TRBV12-4	TRBJ2-1	ASSLKASGEQF
TRBV5-1	TRBJ2-1	ASSLNYYNEQF
TRBV7-9	TRBJ2-5	ASSLAGTAYQETQY
TRBV10-1	TRBJ2-1	ASSGASGRKQF
TRBV6-2/TRBV6-3	TRBJ1-5	ASSYRDSSRYSNQPQH
TRBV18	TRBJ2-1	ASSPPILTGGNEQF
TRBV28	TRBJ2-3	ASSLRALSDTQY
TRBV4-1	TRBJ2-7	ASSQAEGHEQY
TRBV14	TRBJ2-5	ASSQDRVTQETQY
TRBV5-4	TRBJ1-3	ASSLPGQGRNTIY
TRBV27	TRBJ2-5	ASSEWTGQGTQY
TRBV14	TRBJ1-1	ASSQDWGELNTEAF
TRBV4-1	TRBJ1-2	ASSQDQSGSNYGYT
TRBV10-3	TRBJ2-3	AISEGLAGHTDTQY
TRBV2	TRBJ2-1	ASGREYEQF
TRBV28	TRBJ2-1	ASSLGDSYNEQF
TRBV5-1	TRBJ2-7	ASSLDSTYSYEQY
TRBV5-1	TRBJ2-5	ASSLVAEKETQY
TRBV5-6	TRBJ2-7	ASSAGESGTLREQY
TRBV6-5	TRBJ2-1	ASRLQSGLGEQF
TRBV15	TRBJ1-5	ATSGRGDNSNQPQH
TRBV5-1	TRBJ1-1	ASSGTGRNTEAF
TRBV3-1/TRBV3-2	TRBJ1-1	ASSLSTREAF
TRBV6-5	TRBJ2-3	ASRDPGSTDTQY
TRBV12-5	TRBJ1-1	ASGTTGEVDTEAF
TRBV2	TRBJ2-1	ASSEEYNEQF
TRBV18	TRBJ2-7	ASSQDRAFYEQY
TRBV2	TRBJ2-1	ASSEEPGQGNNEQF
TRBV5-1	TRBJ2-1	ASSLVRTGAGNEQF
TRBV9	TRBJ2-7	ASSVGSGPSYEQY
TRBV12-3/TRBV12-4	TRBJ2-5	ATFRRDQETQY
TRBV7-8	TRBJ2-5	ASSLHRDRRKTQY
TRBV18	TRBJ1-1	ASSLIGTGGTEAF
TRBV9	TRBJ2-7	ASRRKAGAGASSYEQY
TRBV19	TRBJ2-5	ASSIGYLGQGETQY
TRBV2	TRBJ1-1	ASSKDRAGNTEAF
TRBV9	TRBJ2-2	ASSVGAANTGELF
TRBV5-1	TRBJ2-7	ASSSGVTYEQY
TRBV4-2	TRBJ1-6	ASSQGSGVTYNSPLH
TRBV7-8	TRBJ2-5	ASSLSEMTGGEVETQY
TRBV19	TRBJ2-7	ASSITDDPRYEQY
TRBV9	TRBJ2-5	ASSASTAQETQY
TRBV5-1	TRBJ2-5	ASSLGTGPVVDSETQY
TRBV6-5	TRBJ2-1	ASRANLAPEQF
TRBV4-1	TRBJ2-2	ASSVRGQGHGELF
TRBV5-1	TRBJ2-7	ASSSKGGTYYEQY